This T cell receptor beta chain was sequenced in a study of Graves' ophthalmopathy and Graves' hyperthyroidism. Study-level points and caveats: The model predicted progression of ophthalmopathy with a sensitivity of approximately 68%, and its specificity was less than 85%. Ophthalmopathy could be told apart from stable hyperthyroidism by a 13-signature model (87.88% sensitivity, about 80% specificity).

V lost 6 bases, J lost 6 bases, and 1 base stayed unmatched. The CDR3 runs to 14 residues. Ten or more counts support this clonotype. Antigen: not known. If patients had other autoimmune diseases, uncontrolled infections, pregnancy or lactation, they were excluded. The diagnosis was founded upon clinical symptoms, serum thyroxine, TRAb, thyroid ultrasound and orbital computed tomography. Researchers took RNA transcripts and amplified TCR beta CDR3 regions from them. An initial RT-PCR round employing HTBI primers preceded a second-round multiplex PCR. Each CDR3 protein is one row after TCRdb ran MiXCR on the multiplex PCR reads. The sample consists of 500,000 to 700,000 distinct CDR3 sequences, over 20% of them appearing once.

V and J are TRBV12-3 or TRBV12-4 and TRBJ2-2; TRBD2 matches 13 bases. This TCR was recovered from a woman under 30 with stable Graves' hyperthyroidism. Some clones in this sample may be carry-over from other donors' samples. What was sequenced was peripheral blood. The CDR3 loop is CASRGLAGSGELFF. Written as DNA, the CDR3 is TGTGCCAGCAGGGGACTAGCGGGGTCCGGGGAGCTGTTTTTT.